The sequence of this T cell receptor (beta chain) was determined in a study of siplizumab effects on memory and regulatory T cells. Sequencing was performed with immunoSEQ multiplex PCR; in TCRdb, only in-frame clones are kept and a portion is missing. The sample has tens of thousands of clones; around 97% are singletons. About this clone: The antigen is undetermined.

General study results and limits: Naive T cells, seemingly more diverse than memory cells, seemed major alloresponse contributors.

CDR1 and CDR2 from the germline V gene are MNHNS and SASEGT. This CDR3 has 11 amino acids. J gave up 8 bases and V 5 bases, and 1 base lay outside the gene matches. This receptor was taken from a human donor in good health. This chain connects TRBV6-1 to TRBJ1-1; the match to TRBD1 covers 8 bases. The sequenced material came from naive CD4+ T cells sorted from blood. This CDR3 reads CASSRDREAFF. In DNA, the CDR3 is TGTGCCAGCAGTCGGGACAGGGAAGCTTTCTTT.